This TCR beta chain was identified during a study of shared clonotypes between healthy human individuals. Overall study findings and caveats: Clonotypes that were shared across a handful of donors made up approximately 5% of naive CD4 clonotypes. Naive subsets typically showed greater estimated richness than memory subsets. Lower generation probabilities were found for non-shared clonotypes than for those shared by all four donors.

The CDR3 spans 11 residues. The germline V gene encodes CDR1 DFQATT and CDR2 SNEGSKA (reference sequence). The V end was cut by 6 bases, the J end by 3 bases, with 8 bases between. This clone was picked up one time. What it binds is not known. Method: immunoSEQ multiplex PCR; TCRdb's copy keeps in-frame clones and lacks some. The sample has about 960,000 clones, around three quarters seen once; the top ten hold over 1.3%. This receptor was obtained from a man aged 18 to 29 in good health. The chain is built from TRBV20-1 and TRBJ2-5; TRBD2 is a possible D gene (5 bases). Sequences were obtained from memory CD4+ T cells sorted from blood. Subset denoted: CD45RA-negative fraction. CDR3 in amino acids: CSARAEETQYF. The CDR3 region has the DNA TGCAGTGCACGAGCGGAAGAGACCCAGTACTTC.